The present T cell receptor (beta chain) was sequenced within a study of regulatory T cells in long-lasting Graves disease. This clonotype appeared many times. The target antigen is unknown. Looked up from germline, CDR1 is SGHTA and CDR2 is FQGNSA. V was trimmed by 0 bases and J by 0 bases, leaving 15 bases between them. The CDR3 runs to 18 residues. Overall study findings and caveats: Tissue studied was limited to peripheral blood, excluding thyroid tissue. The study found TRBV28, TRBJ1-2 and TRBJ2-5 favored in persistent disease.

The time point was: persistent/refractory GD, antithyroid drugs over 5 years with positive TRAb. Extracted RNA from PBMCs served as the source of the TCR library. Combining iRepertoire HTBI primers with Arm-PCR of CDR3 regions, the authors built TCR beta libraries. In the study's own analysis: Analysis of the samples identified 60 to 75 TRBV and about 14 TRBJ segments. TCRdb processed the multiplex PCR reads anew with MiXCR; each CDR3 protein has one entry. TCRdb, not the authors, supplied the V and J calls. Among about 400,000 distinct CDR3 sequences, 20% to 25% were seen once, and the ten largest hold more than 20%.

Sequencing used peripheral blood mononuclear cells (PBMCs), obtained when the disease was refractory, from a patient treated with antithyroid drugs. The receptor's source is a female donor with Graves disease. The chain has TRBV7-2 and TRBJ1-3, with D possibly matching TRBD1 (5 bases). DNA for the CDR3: TGTGCCAGCAGCTTAGCGCCCGACAGTTTTAGCTCTGGAAACACCATATATTTT. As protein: CASSLAPDSFSSGNTIYF.